The 19 T cell receptor beta chains below were found in one sample sequenced in a study of T cells in localized non-small cell lung cancer. The table came from immunoSEQ multiplex PCR; TCRdb's copy has only in-frame clones and leaves some out. In the table there are under 6,000 clones, over 25% of which are singletons. Sequencing was performed on lung tumor tissue, taken before any cancer treatment. These receptors were collected from a man aged 40-75 years with stage III squamous cell lung carcinoma.

This clone has only one observation. The chain carries TRBV29-1 and TRBJ1-1; a possible D gene is TRBD1 (6 bases). CDR1 SQVTM and CDR2 ANQGSEA come from the germline V gene. CDR3 size: 13 residues. Trimming took 7 bases from V and 6 from J, leaving 18 bases between them. The CDR3 is CSGQYRELAEAFF. CDR3 DNA: TGCAGCGGGCAGTACAGGGAATTGGCTGAAGCTTTCTTT.

In nucleotides, the CDR3 is TGCGCCAGCAGTGGGGGTTCGGTTTCCTATGGCTACACCTTC. This translates into CASSGGSVSYGYTF. The gene calls are TRBV10-2 and TRBJ1-2; no firm D call. The V gene lost 4 bases and the J gene lost 4 bases, with 13 bases spanning the gap. The CDR3 has 14 residues. The germline V gene encodes CDR1 WSHSY and CDR2 SAAADI.

This clone is judged medium-sized. The chain combines TRBV9 with TRBJ2-7; D is undetermined. The V gene lost 0 bases and the J gene lost 3 bases, with 10 bases spanning the gap. Germline lookup yields CDR1 SGDLS and CDR2 YYNGEE. The CDR3 spans 14 residues. CDR3 protein: CASSVGNSFYEQYF. The CDR3 DNA is TGTGCCAGCAGCGTAGGTAATAGCTTCTACGAGCAGTACTTC.

The chain joins TRBV14 to TRBJ2-5, with D unresolved. CDR1 and CDR2 from the germline V gene are SGHDN and FVKESK. CDR3 length: 15 residues. V was pared by 1 base and J by 1 base, with 10 bases between. The CDR3 DNA follows: TGTGCCAGCAGCCAAGGGGCAGATCTCCAAGAGACCCAGTACTTC. Amino acids: CASSQGADLQETQYF.

The genes are TRBV15 and TRBJ2-7, with 9 bases matching TRBD1. V shed 6 bases and J 2 bases; nucleotides not matched to a gene: 5. CDR1 LNHNV and CDR2 YYDKDF come from the germline V gene (reference sequence). There are 14 residues in the CDR3. CDR3 sequence reads: CATSRTGGPYEQYF. In nucleotides, the CDR3 is TGTGCCACCAGTCGAACAGGGGGCCCCTACGAGCAGTACTTC.

This chain joins TRBV7-5 and TRBJ1-4. TRBV7-5 is termed a pseudogene. The CDR3 is made up of 18 amino acids. The CDR3 DNA follows: TGTGCCAGCAGCCCTAGTGCAGTGATTAAACCAACTAATGAAAAACTGTTTTTT. Its translation is CASSPSAVIKPTNEKLFF.

This chain uses TRBV19 with TRBJ1-6, with 8 bases matching TRBD1. The length of the CDR3 is 14 residues. The V gene's germline CDR1 is LNHDA and CDR2 SQIVND (reference sequence). Trimming at V came to 4 bases and at J to 10 bases, leaving 6 bases not matched to a gene. The CDR3 DNA sequence: TGTGCCAGTAGTACGGACAGGGTGGGATCACCCCTCCACTTT. Amino acid sequence: CASSTDRVGSPLHF. Combining the CDR3 with reference TRBV19 and TRBJ1-6 gives the whole variable domain DGGITQSPKYLFRKEGQNVTLSCEQNLNHDAMYWYRQDPGQGLRLIYYSQIVNDFQKGDIAEGYSVSREKKESFPLTVTSAQKNPTAFYLCASSTDRVGSPLHFGNGTRLTVT.

The chain is built from TRBV6-8 and TRBJ1-5; TRBD1 aligns across 12 bases. V trimming: 6 bases; J trimming: 8 bases; junction bases outside the gene matches: 8. The CDR3 extends over 15 amino acids. The germline CDR1 and CDR2 sequences are MNHGY and SAAAGT. CDR3 sequence (DNA): TGTGCCAGCAGACCCGGGACAGGGGGCTTGGAGCCCCAGCATTTT. This encodes CASRPGTGGLEPQHF.

This clone was observed a few times. V usage is TRBV6-8 and J usage is TRBJ1-5; D remains ambiguous. This CDR3 is 13 amino acids long. V gave up 4 bases and J gave up 0 bases, with 4 bases separating them. Germline V lookup: CDR1 MNHGY, CDR2 SAAAGT. The CDR3 sequence is CASSSDSNQPQHF. The CDR3 DNA reads TGTGCCAGCAGTTCGGATAGCAATCAGCCCCAGCATTTT.

This clone has only a few counts. The chain recombines TRBV4-1 with TRBJ1-5; D is perhaps TRBD1 (5 bases). This CDR3 is 15 amino acids long. Trimming cost V 0 bases and J 5 bases, with 11 bases left between them. Germline V gene lookup returns CDR1 MGHRA and CDR2 YSYEKL. The CDR3 here is CASSQEGGRDQPQHF. The CDR3 nucleotides are TGCGCCAGCAGCCAAGAGGGGGGGAGGGATCAGCCCCAGCATTTT.

This clone was seen only a few times. The chain carries TRBV6-8 and TRBJ2-5; D perhaps matches TRBD1 (5 bases). V lost 4 bases and J 4 bases, leaving 10 bases between the germline ends. This CDR3 is built from 13 residues. Germline V gives CDR1 MNHGY, CDR2 SAAAGT. The CDR3 DNA reads TGTGCCAGCAGTTCGGGCAGGGCAGAGACCCAGTACTTC. Translated: CASSSGRAETQYF.

This clone was found a few times. The rearrangement links TRBV2 to TRBJ2-7, with unresolved D. Germline CDR1 reads SNHLY; CDR2 reads FYNNEI. The CDR3 runs 16 residues. Trimming pared 6 bases from V and 5 bases from J, leaving 23 bases between. CDR3 bases: TGTGCCAGCAGCCTGTCGGAGCGCTCCACTCCGGACGAGCAGTACTTC. Its translation: CASSLSERSTPDEQYF. Complete variable domain (other parts from reference TRBV2 and TRBJ2-7): EPEVTQTPSHQVTQMGQEVILRCVPISNHLYFYWYRQILGQKVEFLVSFYNNEISEKSEIFDDQFSVERPDGSNFTLKIRSTKLEDSAMYFCASSLSERSTPDEQYFGPGTRLTVT.

By frequency in the sample, this clone is medium-sized. The V gene is TRBV6-8, the J gene TRBJ1-4, with 7 positions matching TRBD1. This CDR3 spans 15 amino acids. Germline V gives CDR1 MNHGY, CDR2 SAAAGT. Unmatched junction bases numbered 10, after V lost 5 bases and J lost 7 bases. The DNA of the CDR3 is TGTGCCAGCAGTGATTGGGGACAGTCTGGTGAAAAACTGTTTTTT. Protein product: CASSDWGQSGEKLFF.

In this sample, this clone turned up a few times. The chain is built from TRBV15 and TRBJ1-1; a possible D gene is TRBD1 (5 bases). CDR3 length: 15 amino acids. Germline CDR1 is LNHNV and CDR2 is YYDKDF (reference sequence). Between the trimmed V and J ends, which lost 3 bases and 4 bases, there was a span of 15 bases. The CDR3 DNA is TGTGCCACCAGCAGGGGACGGGGTGTTGGCACTGAAGCTTTCTTT. Translation gives CATSRGRGVGTEAFF.

The CDR3 DNA reads as TGTGCCAGCTCACCAGGTGGGGGGGAAGCTTTCTTT. Its translation: CASSPGGGEAFF. The rearrangement links TRBV18 to TRBJ1-1; weak D call: TRBD1 (5 bases). The germline V gene encodes CDR1 KGHSH and CDR2 LQKENI. The CDR3 sequence is 12 residues long. V was trimmed by 2 bases and J by 8 bases, leaving 9 bases between them. Supplemented by reference TRBV18 and TRBJ1-1, the full variable domain reads NAGVMQNPRHLVRRRGQEARLRCSPMKGHSHVYWYRQLPEEGLKFMVYLQKENIIDESGMPKERFSAEFPKEGPSILRIQQVVRGDSAAYFCASSPGGGEAFFGQGTRLTVV.

This rearrangement joins TRBV18 to TRBJ2-2; D could derive from TRBD1 or TRBD2 (5 bases each). The CDR3 runs to 15 residues. V was cut by 3 bases and J by 5 bases, with 13 bases left in between. Per the germline V gene, CDR1 is KGHSH and CDR2 is LQKENI. CDR3 DNA sequence: TGTGCCAGCTCACCCCGGGACGGCGAAACCGGGGAGCTGTTTTTT. Translating gives CASSPRDGETGELFF.

DNA for the CDR3: TGTGCCAGCAGCTTCTTGCCCCAGGGCCTCGGGTACGAGCAGTACTTC. Amino acid sequence: CASSFLPQGLGYEQYF. The chain combines TRBV11-3 with TRBJ2-7; the D gene is possibly TRBD1 (5 bases). Trimming cost V 3 bases and J 4 bases, with 19 bases left between them. Germline CDR1 and CDR2: SGHNT and YENEEA. This CDR3 has 16 amino acids.

The rearrangement uses TRBV6-8 and TRBJ2-6, with D tentatively TRBD1 (5 bases). Germline CDR1 reads MNHGY; CDR2 reads SAAAGT. Trimming removed 5 bases from V and 0 bases from J, with 23 bases in between. CDR3 length equals 20 residues. In DNA form, the CDR3 reads TGTGCCAGCAGTCGACTTTCCCCAGGGTGGGGCGCCTCTGGGGCCAACGTCCTGACTTTC. It translates to CASSRLSPGWGASGANVLTF.

The V call is TRBV19, the J call TRBJ1-2, with unresolved D. Per the germline V gene, CDR1 is LNHDA and CDR2 is SQIVND (reference sequence). The V end was cut by 7 bases, the J end by 8 bases, with 23 bases between. The CDR3 is made up of 15 amino acids. The CDR3 sequence: CASTISRRRAGGYTF. The CDR3 DNA sequence: TGTGCCAGTACAATCTCCAGGAGGCGCGCGGGGGGCTACACCTTC.